This T cell receptor (beta chain) appears in the sequencing data of a study of T cells in Graves' hyperthyroidism and ophthalmopathy. Amplification targeted TCR beta CDR3 regions from RNA transcripts. First-round RT-PCR with HTBI primers amplified the TCR CDR3 region. One entry per CDR3 protein results from TCRdb running MiXCR on the multiplex PCR reads. The repertoire holds 89,000 or so distinct CDR3 sequences, with roughly 37% as singletons. Overall study findings and caveats: Also found in blood were most expanded thyroid clonotypes above 0.001.

The CDR3 is 12 amino acids. From germline, CDR1 is MNHNS and CDR2 SASEGT. V was trimmed by 5 bases and J by 2 bases, leaving 6 bases between them. This clonotype has at least ten counts. What it binds is not known. The material sequenced was peripheral blood or thyroid tissue (not recorded which). V usage is TRBV6-1 and J usage is TRBJ2-5; D gene unclear. The sequence was collected from a woman aged 30 to 39 with Graves' hyperthyroidism. CDR3: CASSWGQETQYF. In DNA form, the CDR3 reads TGTGCCAGCAGTTGGGGACAAGAGACCCAGTACTTC.